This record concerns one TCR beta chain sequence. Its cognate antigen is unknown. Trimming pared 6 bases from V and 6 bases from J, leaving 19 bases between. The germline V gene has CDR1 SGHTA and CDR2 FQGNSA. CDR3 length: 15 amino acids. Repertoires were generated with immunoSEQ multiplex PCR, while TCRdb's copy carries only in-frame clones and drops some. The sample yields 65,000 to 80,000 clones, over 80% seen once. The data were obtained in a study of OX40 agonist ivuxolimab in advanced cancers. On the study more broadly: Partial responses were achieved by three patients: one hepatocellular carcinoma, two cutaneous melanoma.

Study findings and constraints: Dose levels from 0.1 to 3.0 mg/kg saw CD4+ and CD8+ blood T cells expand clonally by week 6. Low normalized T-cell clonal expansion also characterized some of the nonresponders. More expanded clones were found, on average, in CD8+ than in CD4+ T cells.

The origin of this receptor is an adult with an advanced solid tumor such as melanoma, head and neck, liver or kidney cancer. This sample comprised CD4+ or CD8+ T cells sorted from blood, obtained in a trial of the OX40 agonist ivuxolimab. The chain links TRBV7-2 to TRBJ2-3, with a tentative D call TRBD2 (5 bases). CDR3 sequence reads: CASRFMDSSSDTQYF. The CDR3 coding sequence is TGTGCCAGCAGGTTTATGGACTCATCTTCCGATACGCAGTATTTT. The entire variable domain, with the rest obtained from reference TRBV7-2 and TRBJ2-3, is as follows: GAGVSQSPSNKVTEKGKDVELRCDPISGHTALYWYRQSLGQGLEFLIYFQGNSAPDKSGLPSDRFSAERTGGSVSTLTIQRTQQEDSAVYLCASRFMDSSSDTQYFGPGTRLTVL.